The 28 T cell receptor beta chains below were found in one sample sequenced in a study of regulatory T cells in long-lasting Graves disease. In building TCR beta libraries, iRepertoire HTBI primers were used together with Arm-PCR of CDR3 regions. TCRdb itself ran the multiplex PCR reads through MiXCR, one entry per CDR3 protein. The top ten clones hold approximately 28% of a sample with a few hundred thousand distinct CDR3 sequences, 23% of them seen once. Stated time point: persistent/refractory GD, antithyroid drugs over 5 years with positive TRAb. Construction of the TCR library relied on RNA isolated from PBMCs. Sample: peripheral blood mononuclear cells (PBMCs), taken when the disease was refractory, from a patient treated with antithyroid drugs. Source of these receptors: a female donor with Graves disease.

With respect to this clonotype: Without the conserved terminal phenylalanine or tryptophan, this CDR3 likely stems from a read error. The chain carries TRBV2 and TRBJ2-1, with 12 bases matching TRBD2. The CDR3 is made up of 14 amino acids. CDR1 is SNHLY and CDR2 is FYNNEI in the germline V gene. Trimming at V came to 6 bases and at J to 4 bases, leaving 1 base not matched to a gene. Here the CDR3 DNA reads TGTGCCAGCAGAGGACTAGCGGGATACAATGAGCAGTTCTTA. Its protein product is CASRGLAGYNEQFL.

The chain uses TRBV7-2 and TRBJ2-7; no clear D gene. CDR3 size: 15 residues. Between the trimmed V and J ends, which lost 0 bases and 0 bases, there was a span of 9 bases. Germline values: CDR1 SGHTA, CDR2 FQGNSA. The CDR3 sequence is CASSLAGQTSYEQYF. CDR3 nucleotides: TGTGCCAGCAGCTTAGCGGGCCAAACCTCCTACGAGCAGTACTTC.

This sequence joins TRBV14 and TRBJ1-5; the D gene is possibly TRBD1 (5 bases). The germline V and J ends were trimmed by 0 bases and 7 bases, with 16 bases remaining between them. CDR3 size: 16 residues. Germline CDR1 is SGHDN and CDR2 is FVKESK. The CDR3 reads CASSQDRRGSWQPQHF. CDR3 DNA: TGTGCCAGCAGCCAAGACAGGAGGGGATCATGGCAGCCCCAGCATTTT.

V usage is TRBV20-1 and J usage is TRBJ1-2; D not certain. The CDR3 spans 13 residues. Between the trimmed V and J ends, which lost 6 bases and 4 bases, there was a span of 15 bases. CDR1 is DFQATT and CDR2 is SNEGSKA in the germline V gene (reference sequence). CDR3 sequence reads: CSATSTTIYGYTF. The CDR3 DNA follows: TGCAGTGCAACCTCAACGACAATCTATGGCTACACCTTC.

Worth noting for this clonotype: One end of the junction fails to match germline, which may point to a read error. V and J are TRBV7-9 and TRBJ1-1; unclear D gene. Germline lookup yields CDR1 SEHNR and CDR2 FQNEAQ (reference sequence). The CDR3 extends over 12 amino acids. CDR3 sequence: CASSLLGTEALF. CDR3 coding DNA: TGTGCCAGCAGCTTGTTGGGCACTGAAGCTCTCTTT.

This clonotype was observed a few times. The chain couples TRBV24-1 to TRBJ1-2; 7 nucleotides agree with TRBD1. The CDR3 covers 15 residues. CDR1 is KGHDR and CDR2 is SFDVKD in the germline V gene. With V trimmed by 4 bases and J by 4 bases, 8 bases remained unmatched. The CDR3 region is CATSEPGTAIYGYTF. The CDR3 nucleotides read TGTGCCACCAGTGAGCCCGGGACAGCCATCTATGGCTACACCTTC.

This clonotype came up a few times. The chain couples TRBV14 to TRBJ1-4; D may be TRBD1 (6 bases). This CDR3 is 15 amino acids long. Germline CDR1 is SGHDN and CDR2 is FVKESK. V shed 0 bases and J shed 6 bases, with 11 bases lying between them. CDR3 nucleotides: TGTGCCAGCAGCCAAGATGGGGGCGAAGATGAAAAACTGTTTTTT. This encodes CASSQDGGEDEKLFF.

The chain employs TRBV24-1 and TRBJ2-2; a possible D gene is TRBD2 (5 bases). The CDR3 has 15 amino acids. Germline-derived CDR1 and CDR2 are KGHDR and SFDVKD. Between the trimmed V and J ends, which lost 2 bases and 10 bases, there was a span of 16 bases. For the CDR3, the DNA is TGTGCCACCAGTGATTGGAGGATGAAGGTAGAGGAGCTGTTTTTT. This translates into CATSDWRMKVEELFF.

This clonotype was seen more than once but under ten times. This chain links TRBV28 with TRBJ2-3, with TRBD1 matching over 9 bases. CDR1 and CDR2 from the germline V gene are MDHEN and SYDVKM. V trimming: 6 bases; J trimming: 0 bases; junction bases outside the gene matches: 1. The CDR3 is 14 residues long. For the CDR3, the DNA is TGTGCCAGCAGGACAGGGGGAAGCACAGATACGCAGTATTTT. Its translation is CASRTGGSTDTQYF.

This clonotype was found many times. V gene TRBV7-3 combines with J gene TRBJ1-1; no reliable D call. CDR1 SGHTA and CDR2 FQGTGA come from the germline V gene. The CDR3 loop spans 13 amino acids. V was clipped by 2 bases and J by 3 bases, with 7 bases between them. CDR3: CASSLEGDTEAFF. The CDR3 DNA follows: TGTGCCAGCAGCTTAGAGGGTGACACTGAAGCTTTCTTT. Complete variable domain (other parts from reference TRBV7-3 and TRBJ1-1): GAGVSQTPSNKVTEKGKYVELRCDPISGHTALYWYRQSLGQGPEFLIYFQGTGAADDSGLPNDRFFAVRPEGSVSTLKIQRTERGDSAVYLCASSLEGDTEAFFGQGTRLTVV.

At least ten counts were recorded for this clonotype. The chain combines TRBV6-1 with TRBJ1-1, with D maybe TRBD1 (5 bases). Trimming removed 6 bases at V and 1 base at J, with 9 bases between. Per the germline V gene, CDR1 is MNHNS and CDR2 is SASEGT. This CDR3 comprises 13 residues. The CDR3 DNA sequence: TGTGCCAGCAGGATGACAGAGAACACTGAAGCTTTCTTT. Translated: CASRMTENTEAFF.

The CDR3 DNA follows: TGTGCCTGGAGTTCGACAGGGGACCCCTACGAGCAGTACTTC. Translated: CAWSSTGDPYEQYF. V usage is TRBV30 and J usage is TRBJ2-7; 8 bases agree with TRBD1. The CDR3 has 14 residues. With V trimmed by 2 bases and J by 2 bases, 5 bases remained unmatched. Germline assignment: CDR1 GTSNPN and CDR2 SVGIG (reference sequence).

The rearrangement joins TRBV7-2 to TRBJ1-2; 8 positions agree with TRBD1. J was trimmed by 8 bases and V by 5 bases; bases with no gene match: 13. The CDR3 is made up of 15 amino acids. The germline V gene has CDR1 SGHTA and CDR2 FQGNSA. CDR3 in DNA: TGTGCCAGCAGCCCTGACAGGGGCGCAAACTTCGGCTACACCTTC. This translates into CASSPDRGANFGYTF.

The V and J genes are TRBV28 and TRBJ1-3; D is unclear. Germline V gene lookup returns CDR1 MDHEN and CDR2 SYDVKM. The CDR3 extends over 13 amino acids. Trimming took off 10 bases at V and 4 bases at J, with 14 bases between the two ends. CDR3 bases: TGTGCCACCGGCCGCCCCTGGGGAAACACCATATATTTT. It codes for CATGRPWGNTIYF.

Points on this clonotype: Just one base apart from a much larger clone, this may be a read error. This chain connects TRBV27 to TRBJ2-6; D is undetermined. The CDR3 spans 15 residues. Germline V CDR1 and CDR2: MNHEY, SMNVEV (reference sequence). In DNA form, the CDR3 reads TGTGTCAGCAGTTTATGGGTCTCTGGGGCCAACGTCCTGACTTTC. Its translation: CVSSLWVSGANVLTF.

This clonotype was counted only a few times. The chain uses TRBV6-5 and TRBJ1-1, with D perhaps matching TRBD1 (5 bases). V lost 2 bases and J 11 bases, leaving 18 bases between the germline ends. Germline-derived CDR1 and CDR2 are MNHEY and SVGAGI. The CDR3 length is 14 residues. The CDR3 sequence is CASSYLGGGSGAFF. The CDR3 DNA reads as TGTGCCAGCAGTTACCTGGGCGGGGGGAGTGGCGCTTTCTTT.

This clonotype was found a few times. V gene TRBV5-1 combines with J gene TRBJ2-5, with TRBD1 as a possible D gene (6 bases). Looked up from germline, CDR1 is SGHRS and CDR2 is YFSETQ. Trimming removed 4 bases at V and 4 bases at J, with 17 bases between. The CDR3 sequence is 15 residues long. The CDR3 loop reads CASSRLTGFGETQYF. CDR3 DNA: TGCGCCAGCAGCAGGCTGACAGGTTTCGGAGAGACCCAGTACTTC.

This clonotype showed up many times. The chain carries TRBV24-1 and TRBJ2-7, with 7 bases matching TRBD1. This CDR3 has 19 amino acids. V lost 6 bases and J lost 5; bases outside the gene matches: 24. The V gene's germline CDR1 is KGHDR and CDR2 SFDVKD. CDR3: CATSIQEGASRLANDEQYF. CDR3 nucleotide sequence: TGTGCCACCAGTATCCAAGAGGGGGCGAGCAGGTTAGCGAACGACGAGCAGTACTTC.

This clonotype was recorded a few times. This chain links TRBV29-1 with TRBJ2-7; TRBD1 matches 7 bases. The CDR3 has 13 amino acids. V was clipped by 2 bases and J by 4 bases; unmatched bases: 5. Germline loops: CDR1 SQVTM, CDR2 ANQGSEA. This CDR3 is CSVEPRGTYEQYF. The CDR3 DNA sequence: TGCAGCGTTGAACCCAGGGGGACGTACGAGCAGTACTTC.

This clonotype was seen at least ten times. V gene TRBV7-3 combines with J gene TRBJ2-2; maybe TRBD2 (5 bases). This CDR3 spans 14 amino acids. Looked up from germline, CDR1 is SGHTA and CDR2 is FQGTGA. V lost 3 bases, J lost 5 bases, and 10 bases lay in between. CDR3 region: CASSLTGTTGELFF. CDR3 nucleotide sequence: TGTGCCAGCAGCTTGACGGGAACTACCGGGGAGCTGTTTTTT.

This clonotype was seen at least ten times. This rearrangement joins TRBV12-3 or TRBV12-4 to TRBJ1-5; D is unclear. CDR3 length: 15 residues. V lost 5 bases and J lost 7, with 18 bases in between. The CDR3 protein is CASSPPDMNLQPQHF. The CDR3 region has the DNA TGTGCCAGCAGTCCTCCCGACATGAATCTACAGCCCCAGCATTTT.

In its sample, this clonotype was seen a few times. This chain connects TRBV28 to TRBJ2-6; D is unclear. CDR1 MDHEN and CDR2 SYDVKM come from the germline V gene. Trimming took off 3 bases at V and 0 bases at J, with 6 bases between the two ends. CDR3 length equals 15 residues. The DNA of the CDR3 is TGTGCCAGCAGTTTGTCCTCCTCTGGGGCCAACGTCCTGACTTTC. Protein product: CASSLSSSGANVLTF.

This clonotype was detected ten times or more. This rearrangement joins TRBV25-1 to TRBJ1-5; no clear D. Trimming stripped 1 base from V and 7 bases from J, with 11 bases between. The CDR3 consists of 14 residues. The germline V gene has CDR1 MGHDK and CDR2 SYGVNS. CDR3 DNA: TGTGCCAGCAGTGAATCTTCCAGAATCCAGCCCCAGCATTTT. It yields the protein CASSESSRIQPQHF. Based on the CDR3 plus reference TRBV25-1 and TRBJ1-5, the full variable domain is EADIYQTPRYLVIGTGKKITLECSQTMGHDKMYWYQQDPGMELHLIHYSYGVNSTEKGDLSSESTVSRIRTEHFPLTLESARPSHTSQYLCASSESSRIQPQHFGDGTRLSIL.

This clonotype was recorded at least ten times. The genes are TRBV6-1 and TRBJ1-1; possibly TRBD1 for D (5 bases). Per germline, CDR1 MNHNS and CDR2 SASEGT. The CDR3 is made up of 11 amino acids. Between the trimmed V and J ends, which lost 7 bases and 5 bases, there was a span of 8 bases. The CDR3 region has the DNA TGTGCCAGCAAGGGGCGGACTGAAGCTTTCTTT. This translates into CASKGRTEAFF.

This clonotype was counted between two and nine times. V and J are TRBV27 and TRBJ2-7; no reliable D call. The CDR3 loop spans 14 amino acids. Trimming removed 5 bases from V and 0 bases from J, with 11 bases in between. Per the germline V gene, CDR1 is MNHEY and CDR2 is SMNVEV (reference sequence). The CDR3 DNA reads TGTGCCAGCAGTCTTATCTCCCCCTCCTACGAGCAGTACTTC. It specifies CASSLISPSYEQYF.

The chain combines TRBV5-1 with TRBJ2-4; 9 bases align to TRBD1. V lost 0 bases, J lost 0 bases, and 7 bases stayed unmatched. This CDR3 has 18 amino acids. CDR1 is SGHRS and CDR2 is YFSETQ in the germline V gene. The DNA for the CDR3 is TGCGCCAGCAGCTTGGACAGGGGGCCCGGGCTAGCCAAAAACATTCAGTACTTC. It specifies CASSLDRGPGLAKNIQYF.

The chain links TRBV20-1 to TRBJ2-7, with 10 bases identical to TRBD2. The germline V gene has CDR1 DFQATT and CDR2 SNEGSKA (reference sequence). The CDR3 extends over 14 amino acids. Germline trimming cut 3 bases from V and 2 bases from J; bases unmatched to any gene: 4. The CDR3 DNA follows: TGCAGTGCTAGGAGCGGGAGGGGGCCCTACGAGCAGTACTTC. It yields the protein CSARSGRGPYEQYF.

V and J are TRBV6-1 and TRBJ2-3, with 9 bases matching TRBD2. V shed 6 bases and J 1 base; nucleotides not matched to a gene: 14. The CDR3 runs to 18 residues. Germline CDR1 MNHNS, CDR2 SASEGT. CDR3 DNA sequence: TGTGCCAGCAGCAAGCTACGGGTACTAGCGGGTGGCACAGATACGCAGTATTTT. This sequence encodes CASSKLRVLAGGTDTQYF.